The T cell receptor beta chain under discussion was sequenced for a study of shared clonotypes between healthy human individuals. Naive CD8 cells comprised CD45RO-negative, CCR7-positively selected cells, excluding terminally differentiated effector memory CD45RA+ cells. TCRdb's table, derived via immunoSEQ multiplex PCR, lists solely in-frame clones and lacks some. The sample gives about 1.9 million clones, roughly 93% of which show up once; about 1.7% is in the top ten. The study's findings and limits: The study found roughly 5% of naive CD4 clonotypes shared across four donors. Estimated clonotype richness was generally higher in naive than memory subsets.

Comment on this clone: The antigen is undetermined.

The sequence was collected from a man between 18 and 35 years old in good health. Some clones in this sample may be carry-over from other donors' samples. Sequences were obtained from naive CD8+ T cells from PBMCs.

CDR3 region: CASRSRTNEKLFF. As DNA, the CDR3 is TGTGCCAGCCGCTCACGAACTAATGAAAAACTGTTTTTT. The chain links TRBV7-2 to TRBJ1-4; D is unresolved. V was trimmed by 8 bases and J by 1 base, leaving 8 bases between them. Germline V lookup: CDR1 SGHTA, CDR2 FQGNSA. There are 13 residues in the CDR3.